One sample yielded the 10 T cell receptor beta chains listed below, sequenced in a study of control samples from healthy donors and cancer patients. Generated by immunoSEQ multiplex PCR, the TCRdb table keeps only in-frame clones and is missing some. The table shows about 10,000 clones, with around 90% occurring only once. Sequencing was done on a sample of PBMCs. The receptors were sampled from a man between 60 and 75 years old with colorectal cancer.

The V call is TRBV11-3, the J call TRBJ2-7; D tentatively fits TRBD1 or TRBD2 (5 bases each). The CDR3 totals 12 residues. Trimming pared 4 bases from V and 2 bases from J, leaving 6 bases between. Germline-derived CDR1 and CDR2 are SGHNT and YENEEA. The CDR3 loop reads CASSSGPYEQYF. As DNA, the CDR3 is TGTGCCAGCAGCTCGGGGCCCTACGAGCAGTACTTC.

V and J are TRBV4-1 and TRBJ2-1, with TRBD2 identical over 8 bases. The CDR3 extends over 15 amino acids. The V gene end was trimmed by 4 bases and the J gene end by 3 bases; junction bases not matched to a gene: 5. Germline V CDR1 and CDR2: MGHRA, YSYEKL. The CDR3 region is CASSRQRGFYNEQFF. The CDR3, as DNA: TGCGCCAGCAGCCGCCAGCGGGGGTTCTACAATGAGCAGTTCTTC.

The chain uses TRBV9 and TRBJ1-2, with D hard to call. Trimming removed 4 bases at V and 5 bases at J, with 21 bases between. There are 16 residues in the CDR3. Germline values: CDR1 SGDLS, CDR2 YYNGEE. As DNA, the CDR3 is TGTGCCAGCAGCCTCGGACCGTCGGTGAAGATTTATGGCTACACCTTC. It encodes CASSLGPSVKIYGYTF.

J is TRBJ1-2 and V is TRBV19; TRBD1 matches at 7 bases. The CDR3 consists of 15 residues. The ends lost 4 bases at V and 6 bases at J; junction bases unmatched: 11. Germline loops: CDR1 LNHDA, CDR2 SQIVND (reference sequence). The CDR3 is CASSTDRARGHGYTF. In DNA, the CDR3 is TGTGCCAGTAGTACCGACAGGGCGAGAGGCCATGGCTACACCTTC.

DNA of the CDR3: TGTGCCTCCGCGGGACAGGGATCTCGAAATAATTCACCCCTCCACTTT. Amino acids: CASAGQGSRNNSPLHF. V is TRBV18 and J is TRBJ1-6, with TRBD1 matching over 9 bases. The CDR3 extends over 16 amino acids. Per the germline V gene, CDR1 is KGHSH and CDR2 is LQKENI. The junction had 13 bases not matched to a gene; V was cut back by 11 bases and J by 5 bases.

This chain joins TRBV4-1 and TRBJ2-1, with a possible D match to TRBD1 (6 bases). V lost 3 bases, J lost 8 bases, and 11 bases lay in between. The CDR3 has 13 residues. Germline V gene data show CDR1 as MGHRA and CDR2 as YSYEKL. CDR3 loop: CASSHTGKHEQFF. The CDR3, as DNA: TGCGCCAGCAGCCATACAGGGAAGCATGAGCAGTTCTTC.

V and J are TRBV19 and TRBJ2-1, with unresolved D. CDR3 length: 16 residues. V lost 7 bases to trimming and J lost 0 bases, with 16 bases between them. Germline lookup yields CDR1 LNHDA and CDR2 SQIVND (reference sequence). CDR3 amino acids: CASKTLWSSSYNEQFF. The DNA for the CDR3 is TGTGCCAGTAAAACTCTCTGGTCGAGCTCCTACAATGAGCAGTTCTTC.

This clone was found once. The chain couples TRBV6-5 to TRBJ2-1; no firm D call. The CDR3 consists of 11 residues. V was pared by 5 bases and J by 5 bases, with 4 bases between. CDR1 and CDR2 (germline): MNHEY, SVGAGI. The CDR3 nucleotides read TGTGCCAGCAGTCCAAACAATGAGCAGTTCTTC. This codes for CASSPNNEQFF.

This rearrangement joins TRBV7-2 to TRBJ1-2, with a weak D call TRBD1 (5 bases). The CDR3 runs 15 residues. Germline V gene data show CDR1 as SGHTA and CDR2 as FQGNSA. Deletions cut 1 base from V and 4 bases from J, with 13 bases between. This CDR3 reads CASSLELQVVYGYTF. In nucleotides, the CDR3 is TGTGCCAGCAGCTTAGAGTTACAGGTTGTCTATGGCTACACCTTC.

V usage is TRBV10-3 and J usage is TRBJ1-1, with D possibly TRBD1 on 6 matching bases. V was shortened by 6 bases and J by 6 bases, with 14 bases between the two germline ends. Germline lookup yields CDR1 ENHRY and CDR2 SYGVKD. The CDR3 has 13 residues. This CDR3 reads CAIRTDRFSEAFF. CDR3 in DNA: TGTGCCATCAGAACCGACAGGTTTTCTGAAGCTTTCTTT.